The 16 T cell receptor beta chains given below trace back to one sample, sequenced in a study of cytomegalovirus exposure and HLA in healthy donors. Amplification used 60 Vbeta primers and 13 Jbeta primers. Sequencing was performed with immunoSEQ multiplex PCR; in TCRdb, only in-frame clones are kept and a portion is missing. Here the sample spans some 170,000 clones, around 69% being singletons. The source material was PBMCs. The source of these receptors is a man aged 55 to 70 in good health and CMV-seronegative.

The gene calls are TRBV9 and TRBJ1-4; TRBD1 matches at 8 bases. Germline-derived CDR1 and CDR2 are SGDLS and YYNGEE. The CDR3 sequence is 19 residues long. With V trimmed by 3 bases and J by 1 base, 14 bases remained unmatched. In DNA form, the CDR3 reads TGTGCCAGCAGCGCCAGAGGTCAGGGGGCCTACGAAACTAATGAAAAACTGTTTTTT. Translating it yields CASSARGQGAYETNEKLFF.

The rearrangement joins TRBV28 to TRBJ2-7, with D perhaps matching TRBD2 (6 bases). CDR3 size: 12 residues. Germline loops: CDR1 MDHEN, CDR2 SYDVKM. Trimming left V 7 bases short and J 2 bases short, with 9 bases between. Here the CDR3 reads CASTSGPYEQYF. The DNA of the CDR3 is TGTGCCAGCACCAGCGGGCCCTACGAGCAGTACTTC.

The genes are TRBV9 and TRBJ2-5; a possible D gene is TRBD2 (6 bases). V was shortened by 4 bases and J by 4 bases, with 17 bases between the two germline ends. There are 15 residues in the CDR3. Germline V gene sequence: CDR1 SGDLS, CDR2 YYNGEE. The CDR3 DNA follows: TGTGCCAGCAGCCGCCGGGGGTCGGTAGGAGAGACCCAGTACTTC. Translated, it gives CASSRRGSVGETQYF.

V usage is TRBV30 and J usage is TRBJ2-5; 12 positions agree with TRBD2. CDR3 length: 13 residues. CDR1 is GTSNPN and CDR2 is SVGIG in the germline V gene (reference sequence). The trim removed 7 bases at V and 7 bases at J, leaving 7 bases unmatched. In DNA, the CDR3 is TGTGCCTTGACTAGCGGGGGAAGAGCGACCCAGTACTTC. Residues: CALTSGGRATQYF.

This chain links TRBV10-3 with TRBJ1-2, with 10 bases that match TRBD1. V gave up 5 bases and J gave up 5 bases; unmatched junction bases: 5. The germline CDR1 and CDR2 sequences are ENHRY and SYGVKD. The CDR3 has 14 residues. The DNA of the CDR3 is TGTGCCATCAGTAAGGACAGGGGGGATTATGGCTACACCTTC. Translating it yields CAISKDRGDYGYTF.

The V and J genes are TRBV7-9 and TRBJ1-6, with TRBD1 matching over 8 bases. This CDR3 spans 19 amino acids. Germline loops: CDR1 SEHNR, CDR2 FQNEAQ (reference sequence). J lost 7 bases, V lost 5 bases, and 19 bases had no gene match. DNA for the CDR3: TGTGCCAGCAGCCAAGGGGCAGGGGGCGAAGTCACTCGGAATTCACCCCTCCACTTT. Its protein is CASSQGAGGEVTRNSPLHF.

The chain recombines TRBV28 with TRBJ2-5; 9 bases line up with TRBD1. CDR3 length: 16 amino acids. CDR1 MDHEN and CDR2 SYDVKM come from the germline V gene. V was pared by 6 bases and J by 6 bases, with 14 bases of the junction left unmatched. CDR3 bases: TGTGCCAGCAGCCTGATACAGGGGGCTGAGTCGAAGACCCAGTACTTC. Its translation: CASSLIQGAESKTQYF.

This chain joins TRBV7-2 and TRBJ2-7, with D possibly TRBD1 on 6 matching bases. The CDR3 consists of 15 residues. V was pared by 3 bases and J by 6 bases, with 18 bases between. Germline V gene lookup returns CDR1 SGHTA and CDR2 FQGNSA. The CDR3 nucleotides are TGTGCCAGCAGCTTGAGGGTGGCAGGGGCGGGCGAGCAGTACTTC. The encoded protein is CASSLRVAGAGEQYF.

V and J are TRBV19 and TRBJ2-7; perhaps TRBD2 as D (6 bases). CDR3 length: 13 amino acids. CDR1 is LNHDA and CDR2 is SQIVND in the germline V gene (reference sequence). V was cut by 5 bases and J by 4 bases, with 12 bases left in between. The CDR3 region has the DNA TGTGCCAGTAGTTTCGGCGGGGCTTACGAGCAGTACTTC. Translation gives CASSFGGAYEQYF.

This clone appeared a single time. The CDR3 nucleotides are TGTGCCGTCAGGCGGGACAGGGGAGGAGATACGCAGTATTTT. Amino acids: CAVRRDRGGDTQYF. J is TRBJ2-3 and V is TRBV7-7; 10 nucleotides align to TRBD1. Germline CDR1 is SSHAT and CDR2 is FNYEAQ (reference sequence). The J segment lost 5 bases and the V segment lost 11 bases, leaving 10 bases of the junction unmatched. The CDR3 runs to 14 residues.

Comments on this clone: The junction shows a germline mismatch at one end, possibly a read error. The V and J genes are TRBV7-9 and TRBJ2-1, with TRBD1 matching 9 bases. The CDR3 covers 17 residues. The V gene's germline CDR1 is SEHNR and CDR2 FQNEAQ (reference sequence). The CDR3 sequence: CSSSPETTGGIFHEQFF. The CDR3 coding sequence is TGTTCCAGCAGCCCAGAAACGACAGGGGGGATTTTTCATGAGCAGTTCTTC.

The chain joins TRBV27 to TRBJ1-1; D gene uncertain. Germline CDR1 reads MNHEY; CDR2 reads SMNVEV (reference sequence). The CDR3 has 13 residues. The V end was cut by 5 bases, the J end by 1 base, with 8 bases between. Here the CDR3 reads CASSPPGNTEAFF. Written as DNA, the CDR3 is TGTGCCAGCAGTCCCCCAGGGAACACTGAAGCTTTCTTT.

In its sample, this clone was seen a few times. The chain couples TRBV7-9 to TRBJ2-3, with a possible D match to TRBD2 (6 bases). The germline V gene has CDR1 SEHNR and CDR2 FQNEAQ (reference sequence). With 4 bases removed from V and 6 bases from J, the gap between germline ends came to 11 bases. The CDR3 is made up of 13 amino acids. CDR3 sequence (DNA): TGTGCCAGCAGCTCGACTCGGGGGGATACGCAGTATTTT. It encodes CASSSTRGDTQYF.

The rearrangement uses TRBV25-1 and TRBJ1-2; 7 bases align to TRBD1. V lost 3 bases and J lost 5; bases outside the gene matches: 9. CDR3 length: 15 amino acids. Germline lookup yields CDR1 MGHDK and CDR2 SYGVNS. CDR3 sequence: CASSEGENRGYGYTF. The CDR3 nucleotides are TGTGCCAGCAGTGAGGGGGAGAACAGGGGTTATGGCTACACCTTC.

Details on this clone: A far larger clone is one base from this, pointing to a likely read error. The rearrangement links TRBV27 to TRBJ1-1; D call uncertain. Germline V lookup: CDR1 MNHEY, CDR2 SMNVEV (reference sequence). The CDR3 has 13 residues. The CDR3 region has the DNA TGTGTCAGCAGTTTGTCAGAGAACACTGAAGCTTTCTTT. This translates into CVSSLSENTEAFF.

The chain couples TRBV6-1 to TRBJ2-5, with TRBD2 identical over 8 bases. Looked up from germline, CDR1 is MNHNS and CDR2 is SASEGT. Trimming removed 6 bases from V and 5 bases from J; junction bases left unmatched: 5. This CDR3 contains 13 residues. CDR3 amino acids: CASSGGGWETQYF. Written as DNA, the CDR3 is TGTGCCAGCAGCGGGGGGGGCTGGGAGACCCAGTACTTC.